This is a list of T cell receptor beta chains from one sample in a study of identifying expanded T cells in peripheral blood. Some clones are missing from TCRdb's copy, which holds only in-frame ones; the method was immunoSEQ multiplex PCR. Here the sample spans roughly 130,000 clones, 86% being singletons. The sequenced material came from blood. The receptor source for this set is a person aged 18-70 years in good health. Each CDR3 is given with its conserved first and last residue. Only part of the rows carry a size: once, few, many, or a class if the clone is expanded.

CASSLAQGGIQYF	once	TRBV11-1
CASSLGGREQGYTF	-	TRBV5-1
CASSRTSGRRANEKLFF	-	TRBV5-1
CASRVAGGPKDEQFF	-	TRBV6-1
CASSQGTGGARGANVLTF	-	TRBV14
CASSYDSSGVSYEQYF	-	TRBV7-2
CASSQDPSGGDPGELFF	once	TRBV4-3
CASSYWENYGYTF	once	TRBV6-6
CASSLTAGRDTQYF	-	TRBV7-3
CAISLDRGYEQYF	-	TRBV10-3
CASSLGGGGGFNKPQHF	-	TRBV27
CASSKGTNVEQFF	-	TRBV5-1
CASFSRDIYGYTF	-	TRBV6-5
CASRFSGGTYEQYF	once	TRBV2
CAISSTDSSYNSPLHF	-	TRBV10-3
CASSLRGLEAGYTF	-	TRBV5-1
CASSLDRDRTYEQYF	-	TRBV7-2
CASSLAKGLAGEETQYF	-	TRBV7-9
CASSYSVGGDEQYF	-	TRBV6-5
CASSLEGGSYNSPLHF	-	TRBV13
CASSFSGGDEKLFF	-	TRBV5-4
CASSTDRYNYGYTF	-	TRBV4-2
CSVEDDGGGPYGYTF	-	TRBV29-1
CASSISAGQGGYGYTF	-	TRBV6-4
CSVELSSTNTGELFF	-	TRBV29-1
CASSLTGGAGNTIYF	-	TRBV28
CASSPASSGNTIYF	-	TRBV6-5
CASSFGPGYTF	-	TRBV7-9
CASSRQGTYNEQFF	-	TRBV11-2
CASSSDRIANEKLFF	few	TRBV7-9
CAWRETANYGYTF	-	TRBV30
CASSRRTGYNEKLFF	-	TRBV19
CASSPPRQGLEETQYF	-	TRBV18
CASSLQGGPQHF	-	TRBV19
CSVARGGDTQYF	-	TRBV29-1
CASSTGGDYGYTF	few	TRBV2
CASTEQGSYEQYF	-	TRBV5-1
CASSLAGPRGDTIYF	-	TRBV7-9
CASSYSPHVETDTQYF	-	TRBV6-5
CAWSVSSPLHF	-	TRBV30
CSVGAGVIGGELFF	-	TRBV29-1
CASSEWGNTEAFF	-	TRBV6-1
CASSRDGYGYTF	-	TRBV2
CASSIGPLSTDTQYF	-	TRBV19
CASSPQLQETQYF	-	TRBV5-4
CASSFSPFDYGYTF	-	TRBV7-3
CASSDETGIHGYTF	-	TRBV2
CSVAEGEGGYTF	few	TRBV29-1
CASSSTDTQYF	-	TRBV9
CASSPAREEAIYGYTF	-	TRBV18
CASSISGALHQPQHF	-	TRBV5-1
CASSPRRGSDTEAFF	-	TRBV28
CASSEVGTGSVRELFF	-	TRBV2